A single TCR beta chain is shown here with its context. Antigen: not known. Only in-frame clones appear in the TCRdb table, and some are missing; sequencing was by immunoSEQ multiplex PCR. The repertoire holds about 70,000 clones, with approximately 80% as singletons. The sample is drawn from a study of vaccination effects on CD4 cells after COVID-19. Whole-study results and caveats: Marked clonal contraction was seen in infection- and vaccine-induced clones late after vaccination.

V was clipped by 4 bases and J by 5 bases, with 15 bases between them. The germline V gene has CDR1 SGHRS and CDR2 YFSETQ. This CDR3 comprises 15 residues. Prior to sequencing, the ViraFEST assay stimulated PBMC with viral peptide pools, which expanded the antigen-specific CD4+ T cells. CD4+ T cells were isolated after around ten days of culture. Vaccinees lacked prior SARS-CoV-2 infection and tested negative for nucleocapsid antibodies. This receptor was identified in a human donor who received a COVID-19 vaccine. Specimen: CD4+ T cells from PBMCs cultured with SARS-CoV-2 spike peptides, collected before COVID-19 vaccination. The V and J genes are TRBV5-1 and TRBJ2-2; D remains ambiguous. CDR3 bases: TGCGCCAGCAGCCGAACCTCCCTAGAAACCGGGGAGCTGTTTTTT. Translating gives CASSRTSLETGELFF.